Following are 28 T cell receptor beta chains from one sample sequenced in a study of blood T cell repertoires in COVID-19. The method was immunoSEQ multiplex PCR; TCRdb's version includes in-frame clones alone and lacks a portion of them. The table includes a few hundred thousand clones, roughly 82% detected once. Source material: peripheral blood. These receptors all stem from a human donor in a cohort sampled during active COVID-19.

V usage is TRBV15 and J usage is TRBJ1-6; 10 bases align to TRBD1. The CDR3 spans 14 residues. The V and J ends lost 4 bases and 9 bases, in that order; junction bases with no gene match: 3. Germline V gives CDR1 LNHNV, CDR2 YYDKDF (reference sequence). The CDR3 loop is CATSKGQGTSPLHF. The CDR3 DNA reads as TGTGCCACCAGCAAGGGACAGGGGACTTCACCCCTCCACTTT.

This CDR3 is CASSSRVNSNQPQHF. The DNA of the CDR3 is TGTGCCAGCAGTTCCAGGGTTAACAGCAATCAGCCCCAGCATTTT. V usage is TRBV2 and J usage is TRBJ1-5; a possible D gene is TRBD1 (5 bases). The CDR3 length is 15 residues. The germline gives CDR1 SNHLY, CDR2 FYNNEI. Between the trimmed V and J ends, which lost 5 bases and 1 base, there was a span of 12 bases.

The chain is built from TRBV7-9 and TRBJ2-3; D unclear. Germline V gene data show CDR1 as SEHNR and CDR2 as FQNEAQ (reference sequence). The V and J ends lost 2 bases and 1 base respectively, with 7 bases between them. There are 14 residues in the CDR3. CDR3 sequence reads: CASSLNSRTDTQYF. The CDR3 nucleotides read TGTGCCAGCAGCTTAAACTCCCGCACAGATACGCAGTATTTT. Based on the CDR3 plus reference TRBV7-9 and TRBJ2-3, the full variable domain is DTGVSQNPRHKITKRGQNVTFRCDPISEHNRLYWYRQTLGQGPEFLTYFQNEAQLEKSRLLSDRFSAERPKGSFSTLEIQRTEQGDSAMYLCASSLNSRTDTQYFGPGTRLTVL.

CDR3 loop: CASSHGYLTGGENYGYTF. The CDR3 DNA reads TGCGCCAGCAGTCATGGTTATCTAACAGGGGGCGAAAACTATGGCTACACCTTC. The gene calls are TRBV23-1 and TRBJ1-2, with TRBD1 matching over 9 bases. TRBV23-1 counts as an open reading frame of uncertain function. V shed 3 bases, J shed 2 bases, and the junction held 13 bases outside the gene matches. The CDR3 consists of 18 residues.

This chain connects TRBV5-1 to TRBJ1-3; the D is unclear. Germline V gene data show CDR1 as SGHRS and CDR2 as YFSETQ. Trimming pared 4 bases from V and 4 bases from J, leaving 9 bases between. The CDR3 spans 13 residues. The CDR3 here is CASSEVVGNTIYF. The CDR3, as DNA: TGCGCCAGCAGCGAGGTGGTCGGAAACACCATATATTTT.

This chain uses TRBV10-3 with TRBJ2-7; 7 nucleotides match TRBD1. The CDR3 totals 14 residues. V shed 5 bases and J 2 bases; nucleotides not matched to a gene: 6. CDR1 is ENHRY, CDR2 SYGVKD, per germline. The CDR3 region has the DNA TGTGCCATCAGTCGACAGGGCCCGGCCTACGAGCAGTACTTC. Translating gives CAISRQGPAYEQYF.

There are a few counts of this clone. The V gene is TRBV5-6, the J gene TRBJ1-5; possibly TRBD1 for D (5 bases). The CDR3 is 14 amino acids. Germline values: CDR1 SGHDT, CDR2 YYEEEE. V gave up 0 bases and J gave up 9 bases, with 13 bases separating them. In nucleotides, the CDR3 is TGTGCCAGCAGCTTGGGCGGGGGGATGGGGCCCCAGCATTTT. Translating gives CASSLGGGMGPQHF.

J is TRBJ1-1 and V is TRBV16, with 8 bases lining up with TRBD1. The CDR3 spans 14 residues. CDR1 is KGHSY, CDR2 FQNENV, per germline. The V and J ends lost 0 bases and 10 bases, in that order; junction bases with no gene match: 7. Here the CDR3 reads CASSQSSRQGTAFF. The CDR3 coding sequence is TGTGCCAGCAGCCAATCCTCAAGACAGGGGACAGCTTTCTTT.

Only a few counts were recorded for this clone. This chain joins TRBV5-8 and TRBJ1-5; 9 bases are shared with TRBD1. The CDR3 contains 13 residues. The junction had 1 base not matched to a gene; V was cut back by 0 bases and J by 9 bases. The germline gives CDR1 SGHTS, CDR2 YDEGEE. This CDR3 reads CASSLGQGVPQHF. The CDR3 DNA sequence: TGTGCCAGCAGCTTGGGACAGGGGGTGCCCCAGCATTTT.

The chain recombines TRBV21-1 with TRBJ2-3; the table's D call TRBD1 went unverified against the DNA. TRBV21-1 is designated a pseudogene. The length of the CDR3 is 14 residues. The CDR3 coding sequence is TGTGCCAGCAGCAAAGGACAGGGGGCAGATACGCAGTATTTT. Translated, it gives CASSKGQGADTQYF.

The chain employs TRBV30 and TRBJ1-1; D is undetermined. Trimming stripped 3 bases from V and 4 bases from J, with 12 bases between. The CDR3 is made up of 13 amino acids. Germline V lookup: CDR1 GTSNPN, CDR2 SVGIG (reference sequence). CDR3 residues: CAWSEGVGTEAFF. The CDR3 nucleotides read TGTGCCTGGAGCGAAGGAGTCGGCACTGAAGCTTTCTTT.

The V gene is TRBV7-9, the J gene TRBJ2-2, with D possibly TRBD1 on 6 matching bases. The germline V and J ends were trimmed by 5 bases and 2 bases, with 12 bases remaining between them. The CDR3 totals 15 residues. The germline V gene has CDR1 SEHNR and CDR2 FQNEAQ (reference sequence). DNA for the CDR3: TGTGCCAGCAGCCCCCAGGGGCAAAACACCGGGGAGCTGTTTTTT. Translated, it gives CASSPQGQNTGELFF.

The CDR3 coding sequence is TGTGCCAGCAGTTTGTTTACTAGCGGGGCTTCCTACGAGCAGTACTTC. This codes for CASSLFTSGASYEQYF. V gene TRBV28 combines with J gene TRBJ2-7, with 10 bases identical to TRBD2. The CDR3 length is 16 residues. V was pared by 3 bases and J by 1 base, with 6 bases of the junction left unmatched. Germline CDR1 MDHEN, CDR2 SYDVKM.

This rearrangement joins TRBV6-6 to TRBJ1-5; 7 nucleotides agree with TRBD1. CDR3 size: 14 residues. V lost 6 bases to trimming and J lost 0 bases; unmatched junction nucleotides: 2. Germline-derived CDR1 and CDR2 are MNHNY and SVGAGI (reference sequence). In DNA form, the CDR3 reads TGTGCCAGCAGGGACAGGAATAGCAATCAGCCCCAGCATTTT. As protein: CASRDRNSNQPQHF.

The V and J genes are TRBV4-2 and TRBJ2-3, with 10 bases aligning to TRBD2. Germline CDR1 LGHNA, CDR2 YNFKEQ. J gave up 5 bases and V 1 base, and 0 bases lay outside the gene matches. The CDR3 contains 14 residues. DNA of the CDR3: TGTGCCAGCAGCCAAGGACTAGCGGGAGATACGCAGTATTTT. This codes for CASSQGLAGDTQYF.

This clone was picked up one time. The chain uses TRBV5-1 and TRBJ2-3, with D perhaps TRBD2 (6 bases). Germline V gene sequence: CDR1 SGHRS, CDR2 YFSETQ. The V and J ends lost 0 bases and 0 bases respectively, with 11 bases between them. The CDR3 has 16 residues. CDR3 amino acids: CASSLVSGVSTDTQYF. The DNA for the CDR3 is TGCGCCAGCAGCTTGGTTTCGGGGGTAAGCACAGATACGCAGTATTTT.

DNA for the CDR3: TGTGCCAGCAGTTGGACAGGGGGGTACGAGCAGTACTTC. As protein: CASSWTGGYEQYF. The chain couples TRBV28 to TRBJ2-7; 10 bases are shared with TRBD1. The CDR3 loop spans 13 amino acids. The germline gives CDR1 MDHEN, CDR2 SYDVKM. The V and J ends lost 4 bases and 4 bases, in that order; junction bases with no gene match: 1.

In this sample, this clone turned up a few times. The chain uses TRBV5-1 and TRBJ2-4; tentative D call: TRBD1 (7 bases). Trimming stripped 4 bases from V and 0 bases from J, with 11 bases between. The CDR3 runs 15 residues. From germline, CDR1 is SGHRS and CDR2 YFSETQ. In DNA form, the CDR3 reads TGCGCCAGCAGCCAGGGGGGTCTAGCCAAAAACATTCAGTACTTC. Translated: CASSQGGLAKNIQYF.

The V and J genes are TRBV5-6 and TRBJ1-4; maybe TRBD1 (5 bases). This CDR3 is 14 amino acids long. Deletions cut 10 bases from V and 4 bases from J, with 17 bases between. CDR1 SGHDT and CDR2 YYEEEE come from the germline V gene. CDR3 protein: CAAGLGPDNEKLFF. The CDR3 DNA follows: TGTGCCGCGGGGTTGGGGCCCGATAATGAAAAACTGTTTTTT.

V gene TRBV28 combines with J gene TRBJ1-5; TRBD1 is a possible D gene (5 bases). The CDR3 covers 17 residues. Germline loops: CDR1 MDHEN, CDR2 SYDVKM. With 5 bases removed from V and 1 base from J, the gap between germline ends came to 18 bases. CDR3: CASSQVLQGRSNQPQHF. The CDR3 nucleotides read TGTGCCAGCAGTCAGGTTCTCCAGGGCAGGAGCAATCAGCCCCAGCATTTT.

The J gene is TRBJ1-5, the V gene TRBV6-4; 9 bases are a match to TRBD1. V trimming: 7 bases; J trimming: 6 bases; junction bases outside the gene matches: 10. The length of the CDR3 is 15 residues. Germline V CDR1 and CDR2: MRHNA, SNTAGT. The CDR3 is CASTPGQGPIQPQHF. CDR3 bases: TGTGCCAGCACCCCGGGACAGGGCCCCATTCAGCCCCAGCATTTT.

The V and J genes are TRBV28 and TRBJ2-7; D remains unclear. Germline V gene data show CDR1 as MDHEN and CDR2 as SYDVKM. V shed 3 bases and J shed 2 bases, with 11 bases lying between them. This CDR3 has 14 residues. This chain's CDR3 is CASSFGGPPYEQYF. The CDR3 coding sequence is TGTGCCAGCAGTTTCGGCGGCCCACCCTACGAGCAGTACTTC.

The CDR3 region has the DNA TGTGCCAGCAGCCTTAACCAGGGTGAGCAGTTCTTC. Translation gives CASSLNQGEQFF. The V and J genes are TRBV11-1 and TRBJ2-1; TRBD1 might be the D (5 bases). The CDR3 extends over 12 amino acids. V was pared by 5 bases and J by 9 bases, with 11 bases between. Germline V lookup: CDR1 SGHAT, CDR2 FQDESV (reference sequence). Using reference TRBV11-1 and TRBJ2-1 for the parts outside the CDR3, the full variable domain is EAEVAQSPRYKITEKSQAVAFWCDPISGHATLYWYRQILGQGPELLVQFQDESVVDDSQLPKDRFSAERLKGVDSTLKIQPAELGDSAMYLCASSLNQGEQFFGPGTRLTVL.

This chain links TRBV28 with TRBJ1-1; possibly TRBD1 for D (5 bases). The CDR3 has 13 amino acids. Trimming removed 8 bases at V and 3 bases at J, with 13 bases between. Per the germline V gene, CDR1 is MDHEN and CDR2 is SYDVKM. CDR3 sequence reads: CASLGRADTEAFF. CDR3 in DNA: TGTGCCAGCCTTGGCAGGGCCGACACTGAAGCTTTCTTT. The whole variable domain, filled in from reference TRBV28 and TRBJ1-1, reads DVKVTQSSRYLVKRTGEKVFLECVQDMDHENMFWYRQDPGLGLRLIYFSYDVKMKEKGDIPEGYSVSREKKERFSLILESASTNQTSMYLCASLGRADTEAFFGQGTRLTVV.

The CDR3 loop is CASSPPGLRRFF. The DNA for the CDR3 is TGTGCCAGCAGTCCGCCCGGTTTGCGTAGGTTCTTC. The chain employs TRBV28 and TRBJ2-1; no clear D gene. V was clipped by 5 bases and J by 15 bases, with 17 bases between them. CDR3 length equals 12 residues. Per the germline V gene, CDR1 is MDHEN and CDR2 is SYDVKM. The full variable domain, completed using reference TRBV28 and TRBJ2-1, is DVKVTQSSRYLVKRTGEKVFLECVQDMDHENMFWYRQDPGLGLRLIYFSYDVKMKEKGDIPEGYSVSREKKERFSLILESASTNQTSMYLCASSPPGLRRFFGPGTRLTVL.

The chain couples TRBV5-1 to TRBJ2-1, with TRBD2 as a possible D gene (6 bases). The germline V gene has CDR1 SGHRS and CDR2 YFSETQ. The CDR3 has 16 residues. Trimming took off 4 bases at V and 3 bases at J, with 17 bases between the two ends. CDR3 sequence: CASSPVWRDLYNEQFF. DNA for the CDR3: TGCGCCAGCAGCCCGGTCTGGCGGGACCTCTACAATGAGCAGTTCTTC. The whole variable domain, remainder taken from reference TRBV5-1 and TRBJ2-1, is KAGVTQTPRYLIKTRGQQVTLSCSPISGHRSVSWYQQTPGQGLQFLFEYFSETQRNKGNFPGRFSGRQFSNSRSEMNVSTLELGDSALYLCASSPVWRDLYNEQFFGPGTRLTVL.

The V call is TRBV6-2 or TRBV6-3, the J call TRBJ2-5; no clear D gene. CDR3 length: 14 residues. Germline V lookup: CDR1 MNHEY, CDR2 SVGEGT. V was pared by 2 bases and J by 1 base, with 8 bases between. The CDR3 nucleotides read TGTGCCAGCAGTTACGCCAGGCCCCAAGAGACCCAGTACTTC. Protein product: CASSYARPQETQYF.

CDR3 in DNA: TGTGCCAGCAGTTTAGGTGGGACAGATTATTCACCCCTCCACTTT. Translation gives CASSLGGTDYSPLHF. The rearrangement joins TRBV28 to TRBJ1-6, with TRBD1 matching over 7 bases. Germline CDR1 reads MDHEN; CDR2 reads SYDVKM. With V trimmed by 2 bases and J by 8 bases, 6 bases remained unmatched. The CDR3 has 15 residues. Full variable domain (remainder filled in from reference TRBV28 and TRBJ1-6): DVKVTQSSRYLVKRTGEKVFLECVQDMDHENMFWYRQDPGLGLRLIYFSYDVKMKEKGDIPEGYSVSREKKERFSLILESASTNQTSMYLCASSLGGTDYSPLHFGNGTRLTVT.